This passage covers 10 T cell receptor beta chains from one sample sequenced in a study of T cell responses to AZD1222 COVID-19 vaccine. The table came from immunoSEQ multiplex PCR; TCRdb's copy has only in-frame clones and leaves some out. The profile shows 45,000 to 55,000 clones, approximately 79% of them singletons. The material sequenced was peripheral blood, taken on day 0 of AZD1222 vaccination. The receptors were sampled from an adult in good health.

The chain employs TRBV27 and TRBJ1-1; unclear D gene. Trimming pared 5 bases from V and 1 base from J, leaving 8 bases between. The CDR3 is made up of 13 amino acids. Germline CDR1 and CDR2: MNHEY and SMNVEV (reference sequence). The CDR3 reads CASSHTENTEAFF. The CDR3 nucleotides are TGTGCCAGCAGTCACACAGAGAACACTGAAGCTTTCTTT.

The chain's CDR3 is CASSARGYGNTIYF. As DNA, the CDR3 is TGTGCCAGCAGTGCTCGGGGGTACGGAAACACCATATATTTT. This chain links TRBV25-1 with TRBJ1-3, with D perhaps matching TRBD1 (5 bases). Germline CDR1 is MGHDK and CDR2 is SYGVNS. The V end lost 4 bases, the J end lost 4 bases, and 11 bases lay between the germline ends. CDR3 length: 14 amino acids.

This chain connects TRBV19 to TRBJ1-3, with TRBD1 identical over 7 bases. With 4 bases clipped from V and 0 bases from J, the junction kept 3 bases outside the gene matches. CDR3 length: 15 amino acids. Per the germline V gene, CDR1 is LNHDA and CDR2 is SQIVND (reference sequence). The CDR3 here is CASSTGQDSGNTIYF. CDR3 in DNA: TGTGCCAGTAGTACCGGACAGGACTCTGGAAACACCATATATTTT.

The rearrangement uses TRBV9 and TRBJ2-5, with TRBD2 identical over 7 bases. Germline CDR1 is SGDLS and CDR2 is YYNGEE. The CDR3 extends over 13 amino acids. Unmatched junction bases numbered 2, after V lost 5 bases and J lost 1 base. The DNA for the CDR3 is TGTGCCAGCAGTCGGGGGGTCCAAGAGACCCAGTACTTC. It specifies CASSRGVQETQYF.

The CDR3 spells CASSQDTSSYNEQFF. For the CDR3, the DNA is TGCGCCAGCAGCCAAGACACTAGCTCCTACAATGAGCAGTTCTTC. This chain connects TRBV4-3 to TRBJ2-1; D possibly corresponds to TRBD2 (5 bases). Per germline, CDR1 LGHNA and CDR2 YSLEER. Trimming removed 0 bases from V and 0 bases from J, with 6 bases in between. The length of the CDR3 is 15 residues.

V is TRBV18 and J is TRBJ1-4; D is ambiguous. Trimming stripped 4 bases from V and 5 bases from J, with 11 bases between. Germline lookup yields CDR1 KGHSH and CDR2 LQKENI. CDR3 length: 14 residues. The chain's CDR3 is CASSHSALNEKLFF. The DNA for the CDR3 is TGTGCCAGCTCACACAGCGCCCTGAATGAAAAACTGTTTTTT.

The chain has TRBV7-2 and TRBJ1-1, with TRBD1 as a possible D gene (5 bases). This CDR3 contains 16 residues. V lost 2 bases and J lost 0, with 13 bases in between. CDR1 SGHTA and CDR2 FQGNSA come from the germline V gene. CDR3 DNA sequence: TGTGCCAGCAGCTTACTGCGGGGCCCCATGAACACTGAAGCTTTCTTT. Amino acids: CASSLLRGPMNTEAFF.

The chain combines TRBV5-5 with TRBJ2-7; D gene ambiguous. Germline V gene sequence: CDR1 SGHKS, CDR2 YYEKEE (reference sequence). The CDR3 is 15 amino acids. V lost 1 base, J lost 0 bases, and 11 bases lay in between. The CDR3 DNA reads as TGTGCCAGCAGCTTGATGGTAGGTCCCTCCTACGAGCAGTACTTC. This sequence encodes CASSLMVGPSYEQYF.

The rearrangement links TRBV7-3 to TRBJ2-7; 8 bases map to TRBD1. The CDR3 spans 13 residues. With 5 bases clipped from V and 3 bases from J, the junction kept 3 bases outside the gene matches. From germline, CDR1 is SGHTA and CDR2 FQGTGA. The CDR3 here is CASSRDRGYEQYF. As DNA, the CDR3 is TGTGCCAGCAGCCGAGACAGGGGCTACGAGCAGTACTTC.

As DNA, the CDR3 is TGTGCCAGCAGCTTGGGGCTCCTAGCGGAAGAGACCCAGTACTTC. Encoded protein: CASSLGLLAEETQYF. The V gene is TRBV5-4, the J gene TRBJ2-5; 7 bases map to TRBD2. This CDR3 has 15 amino acids. CDR1 and CDR2 from the germline V gene are SGHNT and YYREEE (reference sequence). V dropped 0 bases and J dropped 3; count of bases not matched to a gene: 5.